This record concerns one T cell receptor beta chain sequence. Its cognate antigen is unknown. PCR employed 60 Vbeta and 13 Jbeta primers. Clones were read by immunoSEQ multiplex PCR, and TCRdb kept only the in-frame ones, dropping some. The sample shows fewer than 150,000 clones, around three quarters of them seen only once. Nominal health characterized the donors when sampled, though unrecorded immune exposures were likely. The CDR3 consists of 13 residues. Trimming took 10 bases from V and 4 from J, leaving 17 bases between them. Germline lookup yields CDR1 MNHNS and CDR2 SASEGT. The sample originates from a study of cytomegalovirus exposure and HLA in healthy donors. The study, taken as a whole, reports: Diagnosis of cytomegalovirus status made by the classifier reportedly showed high specificity and sensitivity. Productive status was seen about 87% or about 30% of the time for most TCR beta V segments in an earlier analysis. Sequencing depth across donors, presence/absence analyses assumed, was roughly uniform.

J is TRBJ2-7 and V is TRBV6-1, with D possibly matching TRBD2 (6 bases). The sequenced material came from PBMCs. This TCR derives from a man aged 35-49 years in good health and CMV-seropositive. CDR3 loop: CATLGGHVYEQYF. DNA for the CDR3: TGTGCCACCCTGGGAGGACATGTTTACGAGCAGTACTTC.